The clone carrying this T cell receptor beta chain was counted only a few times. The antigen remains unidentified. The CDR3 covers 19 residues. Trimming removed 0 bases from V and 3 bases from J; junction bases left unmatched: 13. The germline gives CDR1 LGHNA, CDR2 YNFKEQ. The data belong to a study of T cells after yellow fever vaccination. Notes on the study in general: A secondary response was less intense yet reached its peak sooner, at day 5 versus 15.

One entry per CDR3 protein results from TCRdb running MiXCR on the 5' RACE reads. The sample yields 450,000 to 600,000 distinct CDR3 sequences, 13% seen once. The sequence came from a man aged 25 to 45 who received the YFV17D yellow fever vaccine. The sample was PBMCs, taken on the day of the yellow fever booster vaccination. V gene TRBV4-2 combines with J gene TRBJ2-7; 11 bases map to TRBD2. CDR3 sequence: CASSQDVRASGRKFYEQYF. The CDR3 region has the DNA TGTGCCAGCAGCCAAGATGTTAGGGCTAGCGGGAGGAAATTCTACGAGCAGTACTTC.